This T cell receptor (beta chain) was recorded in a study of blood T cell repertoires in COVID-19. Study-wide background: The samples span acute and convalescent COVID-19 from the United States, Italy and Spain. The cDNA or gDNA used as material had been derived from T cells, B-cell-depleted T cells, or PBMCs.

The CDR3 length is 17 residues. The V segment lost 0 bases and the J segment 0 bases; nucleotides outside the gene matches: 6. Germline values: CDR1 LGHNA, CDR2 YNFKEQ. Authors' processing steps: Reference gene primer amplification in the assay estimated nucleated cell counts. Clones were sequenced by immunoSEQ multiplex PCR, and TCRdb holds only the in-frame ones, with some missing. V, J and clone size reflect that table, while D and trimming were determined from the DNA. Here the sample spans about 240,000 clones, roughly 85% being singletons. The TCR comes from a woman between 18 and 30 years old with acute or convalescent COVID-19. The sequenced sample consisted of peripheral blood. The chain has TRBV4-2 and TRBJ2-7; 9 nucleotides align to TRBD2. The CDR3, as DNA: TGTGCCAGCAGCCAAGAGGCCGGACTAGCGTACTCCTACGAGCAGTACTTC. It encodes CASSQEAGLAYSYEQYF.